This T cell receptor beta chain is from a study of cytomegalovirus exposure and HLA in healthy donors. PCR involved 60 Vbeta and 13 Jbeta primers. Repertoires were generated with immunoSEQ multiplex PCR, while TCRdb's copy carries only in-frame clones and drops some. Of around 160,000 clones listed, more than 60% are singletons. Sequencing was performed on PBMCs. This TCR derives from a male donor in good health and CMV-seronegative.

Here the CDR3 DNA reads TGTGCCAGCAGGCTAGCGGGAGAATCAGATACGCAGTATTTT. Amino acid sequence: CASRLAGESDTQYF. The chain links TRBV7-3 to TRBJ2-3, with 10 bases matching TRBD2. The CDR3 loop spans 14 amino acids. Per germline, CDR1 SGHTA and CDR2 FQGTGA. The V gene end was trimmed by 6 bases and the J gene end by 4 bases; junction bases not matched to a gene: 4.